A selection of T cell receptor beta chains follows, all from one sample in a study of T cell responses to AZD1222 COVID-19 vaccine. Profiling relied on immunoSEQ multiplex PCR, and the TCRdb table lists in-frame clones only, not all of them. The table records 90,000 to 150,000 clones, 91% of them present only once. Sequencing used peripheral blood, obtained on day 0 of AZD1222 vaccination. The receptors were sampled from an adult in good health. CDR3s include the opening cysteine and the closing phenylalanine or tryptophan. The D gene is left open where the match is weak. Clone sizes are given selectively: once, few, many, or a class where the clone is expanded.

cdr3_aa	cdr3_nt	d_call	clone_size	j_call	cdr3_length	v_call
CASSGQPDSFYEQYF	TGTGCCAGCAGCGGCCAACCCGACAGCTTCTACGAGCAGTACTTC	.	.	TRBJ2-7	15	TRBV7-2
CASSFGTDRVNQPQHF	TGTGCCAGCAGTTTCGGCACAGACAGGGTAAATCAGCCCCAGCATTTT	TRBD1	.	TRBJ1-5	16	TRBV6-5
CASRGVSYEQYF	TGTGCCAGCAGGGGGGTTTCCTACGAGCAGTACTTC	.	.	TRBJ2-7	12	TRBV6-5
CASSVVGAGEKLFF	TGTGCCAGCAGCGTGGTGGGGGCAGGGGAAAAACTGTTTTTT	.	.	TRBJ1-4	14	TRBV7-9
CASSIERGNTEAFF	TGTGCCAGTAGTATAGAGCGGGGGAACACTGAAGCTTTCTTT	.	.	TRBJ1-1	14	TRBV19
CASSFGPGGNTGELFF	TGTGCCAGCAGCTTCGGTCCGGGGGGGAACACCGGGGAGCTGTTTTTT	TRBD2	.	TRBJ2-2	16	TRBV7-8
CAGQANTGELFF	TGTGCCGGCCAGGCGAACACCGGGGAGCTGTTTTTT	.	once	TRBJ2-2	12	TRBV19
CASSHNTGLSGNTIYF	TGTGCCAGTAGCCATAATACAGGGCTCTCTGGAAACACCATATATTTT	.	.	TRBJ1-3	16	TRBV19
CAWSFSGGEETQYF	TGTGCCTGGAGTTTTAGCGGGGGGGAAGAGACCCAGTACTTC	TRBD2	.	TRBJ2-5	14	TRBV30
CASSLGGNTIYF	TGTGCCAGCAGCCTGGGGGGAAACACCATATATTTT	.	.	TRBJ1-3	12	TRBV11-2
CASNKGVSGDLEAFF	TGTGCCAGTAACAAGGGGGTTTCGGGGGATCTTGAAGCTTTCTTT	.	.	TRBJ1-1	15	TRBV19
CASILKAPGHGYTF	TGTGCCAGCATCTTAAAGGCCCCGGGCCATGGCTACACCTTC	.	.	TRBJ1-2	14	TRBV28
CASSFRVRGTDTQYF	TGTGCCAGCAGCTTTAGGGTTAGGGGAACAGATACGCAGTATTTT	.	once	TRBJ2-3	15	TRBV13
CASSYSLDSAYGYTF	TGTGCCAGCAGTTACTCGCTGGACAGCGCGTATGGCTACACCTTC	.	.	TRBJ1-2	15	TRBV6-5
CASSSGEKLFF	TGTGCCAGCAGCTCCGGAGAAAAACTGTTTTTT	.	.	TRBJ1-4	11	TRBV11-3
CASSPGRNQETQYF	TGTGCCAGCTCACCAGGACGGAACCAAGAGACCCAGTACTTC	.	once	TRBJ2-5	14	TRBV18
CASSLVSLVWSDNYEQYF	TGTGCCAGCAGCTTAGTTTCTCTAGTATGGTCGGATAATTACGAGCAGTACTTC	.	.	TRBJ2-7	18	TRBV7-9